The 22 T cell receptor beta chains listed next were all sequenced from one sample in a study of T-cell memory formation after mild COVID-19. Each CDR3 protein gets one entry after TCRdb re-called the 5' RACE reads with MiXCR. The profile covers 200,000 to 300,000 distinct CDR3 sequences, with 16% appearing a single time and roughly a fifth taken by the ten largest. Sequenced: PBMCs or a T cell subset sorted from them (not recorded which). The receptors come from a man between 18 and 29 years old who had mild COVID-19 (a few samples of this study predate the infection). Cell type and time point are not known.

V and J are TRBV5-6 and TRBJ2-3; D remains unclear. This CDR3 spans 12 amino acids. Deletions cut 3 bases from V and 5 bases from J, with 7 bases between. CDR1 and CDR2 (germline): SGHDT, YYEEEE. CDR3 coding DNA: TGTGCCAGCAGCTCCCCTTTAGATACGCAGTATTTT. This sequence encodes CASSSPLDTQYF.

The chain is built from TRBV18 and TRBJ1-1; 11 nucleotides line up with TRBD1. The CDR3 runs to 15 residues. Trimming removed 4 bases from V and 0 bases from J; junction bases left unmatched: 1. Germline V CDR1 and CDR2: KGHSH, LQKENI. CDR3 DNA: TGTGCCAGCTCACGGACAGGGGGCATGAACACTGAAGCTTTCTTT. This sequence encodes CASSRTGGMNTEAFF.

The sample holds many counts of this clonotype. The J gene is TRBJ2-1, the V gene TRBV11-2; a possible D gene is TRBD1 (5 bases). This CDR3 is built from 13 residues. CDR1 is SGHAT and CDR2 is FQNNGV in the germline V gene. V lost 0 bases and J lost 5, with 5 bases in between. This CDR3 is CASSLDRDNEQFF. CDR3 DNA: TGTGCCAGCAGCTTAGACAGGGACAATGAGCAGTTCTTC.

The rearrangement uses TRBV29-1 and TRBJ1-1, with unresolved D. V gave up 5 bases and J gave up 0 bases, with 10 bases separating them. The CDR3 totals 13 residues. CDR1 and CDR2 from the germline V gene are SQVTM and ANQGSEA. DNA of the CDR3: TGCAGCGTTCCGACCGAGATGAACACTGAAGCTTTCTTT. Protein product: CSVPTEMNTEAFF.

This clonotype was counted a few times. The rearrangement uses TRBV7-9 and TRBJ2-5; 9 bases are shared with TRBD1. Germline V gene sequence: CDR1 SEHNR, CDR2 FQNEAQ (reference sequence). CDR3 length equals 15 residues. The V segment lost 10 bases and the J segment 1 base; nucleotides outside the gene matches: 10. The DNA of the CDR3 is TGTGCCACCCGGGGACAGGGATATTCCCAAGAGACCCAGTACTTC. It is translated as CATRGQGYSQETQYF.

This chain links TRBV28 with TRBJ2-3; 11 positions agree with TRBD2. The CDR3 covers 16 residues. Germline V CDR1 and CDR2: MDHEN, SYDVKM. After removal of 3 bases from V and 1 base from J, the junction contained 3 bases not matched to a gene. DNA for the CDR3: TGTGCCAGCAGTTTCCCGGGACTAGCGGGCACAGATACGCAGTATTTT. This sequence encodes CASSFPGLAGTDTQYF. The entire variable domain, with the rest obtained from reference TRBV28 and TRBJ2-3, is as follows: DVKVTQSSRYLVKRTGEKVFLECVQDMDHENMFWYRQDPGLGLRLIYFSYDVKMKEKGDIPEGYSVSREKKERFSLILESASTNQTSMYLCASSFPGLAGTDTQYFGPGTRLTVL.

In DNA form, the CDR3 reads TGTGCCAGCAGTCCTACATCCCTCGGCATTCAGTACTTC. Amino acid sequence: CASSPTSLGIQYF. The chain uses TRBV12-3 or TRBV12-4 and TRBJ2-4; no definite D call. The CDR3 loop spans 13 amino acids. The ends were cut back, 5 bases at V and 9 bases at J, with 14 bases in the middle.

This clonotype has only a few counts. The CDR3 loop reads CSARMIQGYTEAFF. The CDR3 bases are TGCAGTGCTAGGATGATCCAGGGGTACACTGAAGCTTTCTTT. This chain connects TRBV20-1 to TRBJ1-1; a possible D gene is TRBD1 (6 bases). The length of the CDR3 is 14 residues. The V gene's germline CDR1 is DFQATT and CDR2 SNEGSKA (reference sequence). Trimming took off 3 bases at V and 3 bases at J, with 14 bases between the two ends.

In nucleotides, the CDR3 is TGCGCCAGCAGCCCCCAGGGGGCTGAGCCCCAGCATTTT. This sequence encodes CASSPQGAEPQHF. The J gene is TRBJ1-5, the V gene TRBV4-3, with TRBD1 matching 8 bases. The CDR3 has 13 amino acids. The germline V gene has CDR1 LGHNA and CDR2 YSLEER. The V and J ends lost 4 bases and 8 bases, in that order; junction bases with no gene match: 4.

The V gene is TRBV3-1, the J gene TRBJ2-7; D may be TRBD2 (6 bases). The V gene lost 0 bases and the J gene lost 3 bases, with 12 bases spanning the gap. Germline CDR1 and CDR2: LGHDT and YNNKEL (reference sequence). The CDR3 consists of 15 residues. The CDR3 nucleotides are TGTGCCAGCAGCCAAGATCCGGAGGGGAACTACGAGCAGTACTTC. As protein: CASSQDPEGNYEQYF.

This clonotype was found a few times. The rearrangement joins TRBV2 to TRBJ1-2, with TRBD1 identical over 7 bases. Germline V CDR1 and CDR2: SNHLY, FYNNEI. The CDR3 extends over 13 amino acids. With V trimmed by 6 bases and J by 8 bases, 9 bases remained unmatched. CDR3 DNA sequence: TGTGCCAGCAGGACAACAGGGGAAGGCGGCTACACCTTC. Protein sequence: CASRTTGEGGYTF.

This chain links TRBV7-2 with TRBJ2-7; possible D gene TRBD1, 6 bases. V gave up 7 bases and J gave up 0 bases, with 13 bases separating them. The CDR3 contains 14 residues. Germline V gene lookup returns CDR1 SGHTA and CDR2 FQGNSA. CDR3 residues: CASKPRDNSYEQYF. The CDR3 DNA is TGTGCCAGCAAACCCAGGGACAACTCCTACGAGCAGTACTTC.

This clonotype was recorded a few times. The chain has TRBV2 and TRBJ2-2; possible D gene TRBD1, 6 bases. The germline gives CDR1 SNHLY, CDR2 FYNNEI. This CDR3 comprises 15 residues. V lost 7 bases and J 6 bases, leaving 18 bases between the germline ends. This CDR3 is CASNSQGDRSGELFF. In DNA form, the CDR3 reads TGTGCCAGCAACTCTCAGGGAGACAGGTCCGGGGAGCTGTTTTTT.

The J gene is TRBJ2-3, the V gene TRBV7-9; 12 nucleotides agree with TRBD1. The CDR3 covers 16 residues. Losses at the gene ends were 6 bases for V and 4 bases for J; bases not matched to a gene: 8. The germline gives CDR1 SEHNR, CDR2 FQNEAQ (reference sequence). The CDR3 here is CASSDPGQGAADTQYF. The CDR3 region has the DNA TGTGCCAGCAGTGATCCGGGACAGGGGGCGGCAGATACGCAGTATTTT.

This clonotype has at least ten counts. The genes are TRBV4-2 and TRBJ2-2, with D perhaps TRBD1 or TRBD2 (6 bases each). The V gene lost 1 base and the J gene lost 5 bases, with 14 bases spanning the gap. This CDR3 contains 16 residues. Germline CDR1 reads LGHNA; CDR2 reads YNFKEQ. Here the CDR3 reads CASSQGRGRGTGELFF. The CDR3, as DNA: TGTGCCAGCAGCCAAGGCCGGGGGCGCGGAACCGGGGAGCTGTTTTTT.

This clonotype was picked up a small number of times. The V gene is TRBV11-2, the J gene TRBJ2-1; D tentatively fits TRBD1 or TRBD2 (6 bases each). Germline V lookup: CDR1 SGHAT, CDR2 FQNNGV. Trimming took off 3 bases at V and 14 bases at J, with 20 bases between the two ends. This CDR3 is 14 amino acids long. This CDR3 is CASSFFRFGGVKFF. The CDR3 bases are TGTGCCAGCAGCTTTTTTAGGTTCGGGGGCGTAAAGTTCTTC.

The rearrangement joins TRBV20-1 to TRBJ1-1; TRBD1 matches 7 bases. With V trimmed by 6 bases and J by 5 bases, 9 bases remained unmatched. CDR3 length: 13 residues. The germline gives CDR1 DFQATT, CDR2 SNEGSKA (reference sequence). CDR3 nucleotide sequence: TGCAGTGCCCCCTCCAGGGGGGGAACTGAAGCTTTCTTT. The encoded protein is CSAPSRGGTEAFF.

The rearrangement uses TRBV12-3 or TRBV12-4 and TRBJ1-1; possibly TRBD1 for D (6 bases). The CDR3 contains 8 residues. V lost 8 bases and J lost 14, with 9 bases in between. The chain's CDR3 is CASGGLFF. The DNA for the CDR3 is TGTGCCAGCGGGGGGCTGTTCTTT.

The rearrangement links TRBV11-2 to TRBJ2-2; no definite D call. V lost 1 base to trimming and J lost 3 bases, with 6 bases between them. Germline CDR1 is SGHAT and CDR2 is FQNNGV. There are 14 residues in the CDR3. CDR3 in DNA: TGTGCCAGCAGCTTAGCTCAGTACACCGGGGAGCTGTTTTTT. Protein: CASSLAQYTGELFF.

This chain joins TRBV7-6 and TRBJ1-1; TRBD1 might be the D (6 bases). From germline, CDR1 is SGHVS and CDR2 FNYEAQ. V lost 5 bases, J lost 6 bases, and 19 bases lay in between. This CDR3 has 15 residues. CDR3 loop: CASSKGPGEGPEAFF. For the CDR3, the DNA is TGTGCCAGCAGCAAAGGTCCAGGGGAAGGCCCTGAAGCTTTCTTT.

V usage is TRBV20-1 and J usage is TRBJ2-4; TRBD1 matches at 9 bases. Trimming at V came to 3 bases and at J to 7 bases, leaving 4 bases not matched to a gene. The CDR3 extends over 13 amino acids. From germline, CDR1 is DFQATT and CDR2 SNEGSKA (reference sequence). The CDR3 protein is CSASTGGRNIQYF. CDR3 nucleotide sequence: TGCAGTGCTAGTACAGGGGGCCGGAACATTCAGTACTTC.

This clonotype was seen only a few times. The genes are TRBV18 and TRBJ2-7, with D maybe TRBD1 (5 bases). The CDR3 spans 12 residues. Trimming cost V 2 bases and J 6 bases, with 8 bases left between them. Germline CDR1 is KGHSH and CDR2 is LQKENI. The CDR3 region has the DNA TGTGCCAGCTCACCAGTCAGGGCCGAGCAGTACTTC. It is translated as CASSPVRAEQYF.